The 25 T cell receptor beta chains below all came from one sample that was sequenced in a study of blood T cell repertoires in COVID-19. Sequencing was performed with immunoSEQ multiplex PCR; in TCRdb, only in-frame clones are kept and a portion is missing. The sample has fewer than 200,000 clones; approximately 86% are singletons. Sequencing used peripheral blood. These receptors all stem from a man aged 60 to 75 who had recovered from COVID-19.

V gene TRBV9 combines with J gene TRBJ2-3; D gene ambiguous. Trimming shortened V by 2 bases and J by 2 bases, and 9 bases separated the two germline ends. Germline loops: CDR1 SGDLS, CDR2 YYNGEE. This CDR3 region has 14 residues. The DNA of the CDR3 is TGTGCCAGCAGCGTTTCCGGGTTCACAGATACGCAGTATTTT. Its protein product is CASSVSGFTDTQYF.

V gene TRBV4-3 combines with J gene TRBJ2-2; a weak D match, TRBD1 (6 bases). The CDR3 loop spans 15 amino acids. Germline V CDR1 and CDR2: LGHNA, YSLEER. Deletions cut 3 bases from V and 1 base from J, with 9 bases between. The CDR3 is CASSHVDRNTGELFF. The CDR3 region has the DNA TGCGCCAGCAGCCATGTGGACAGGAACACCGGGGAGCTGTTTTTT.

This chain links TRBV7-2 with TRBJ1-5; possibly TRBD1 for D (6 bases). The CDR3 runs to 15 residues. The V gene lost 4 bases and the J gene lost 2 bases, with 12 bases spanning the gap. Germline CDR1 is SGHTA and CDR2 is FQGNSA. The CDR3 DNA sequence: TGTGCCAGCAGCTCCCGGGGGGCCGGCAATCAGCCCCAGCATTTT. Protein sequence: CASSSRGAGNQPQHF.

The chain joins TRBV7-6 to TRBJ1-1; the match to TRBD1 covers 10 bases. The CDR3 length is 15 residues. Germline CDR1 reads SGHVS; CDR2 reads FNYEAQ. After removal of 5 bases from V and 0 bases from J, the junction contained 3 bases not matched to a gene. CDR3: CASSRTGGLNTEAFF. The CDR3 DNA is TGTGCCAGCAGCAGGACAGGGGGGTTGAACACTGAAGCTTTCTTT.

The chain uses TRBV7-9 and TRBJ2-7; D not certain. In germline, CDR1 is SEHNR, CDR2 FQNEAQ (reference sequence). Trimming shortened V by 1 base and J by 2 bases, and 9 bases separated the two germline ends. The CDR3 loop spans 14 amino acids. The CDR3: CASSLDKETYEQYF. The CDR3 DNA follows: TGTGCCAGCAGCTTAGATAAGGAGACCTACGAGCAGTACTTC.

The genes are TRBV25-1 and TRBJ1-6, with D hard to call. This CDR3 is built from 14 residues. V lost 2 bases to trimming and J lost 10 bases, with 12 bases between them. From germline, CDR1 is MGHDK and CDR2 SYGVNS. In DNA form, the CDR3 reads TGTGCCAGCAGTGAAAACCCGGCAGGCTCACCCCTCCACTTT. This gives the protein CASSENPAGSPLHF. Full variable domain (rest looked up from reference TRBV25-1 and TRBJ1-6): EADIYQTPRYLVIGTGKKITLECSQTMGHDKMYWYQQDPGMELHLIHYSYGVNSTEKGDLSSESTVSRIRTEHFPLTLESARPSHTSQYLCASSENPAGSPLHFGNGTRLTVT.

CDR3 residues: CASSARVGETQYF. The CDR3 coding sequence is TGTGCCAGCAGCGCCAGGGTAGGGGAGACCCAGTACTTC. The chain joins TRBV9 to TRBJ2-5; perhaps TRBD1 as D (5 bases). This CDR3 has 13 amino acids. Germline CDR1 and CDR2: SGDLS and YYNGEE. V was clipped by 3 bases and J by 5 bases, with 11 bases between them.

The gene calls are TRBV11-2 and TRBJ1-1, with D hard to call. The length of the CDR3 is 13 residues. Trimming took 5 bases from V and 1 from J, leaving 8 bases between them. The germline V gene has CDR1 SGHAT and CDR2 FQNNGV. CDR3 sequence (DNA): TGTGCCAGCAGCCCTTACACGAACACTGAAGCTTTCTTT. This encodes CASSPYTNTEAFF.

The chain combines TRBV6-5 with TRBJ1-4; TRBD1 matches 7 bases. Germline V CDR1 and CDR2: MNHEY, SVGAGI. There are 16 residues in the CDR3. With V trimmed by 2 bases and J by 8 bases, 11 bases remained unmatched. The CDR3 protein is CASSYGKTGVIEKLFF. The CDR3 DNA reads as TGTGCCAGCAGTTACGGGAAAACAGGGGTTATCGAAAAACTGTTTTTT.

This clone was seen more than once but under ten times. The chain carries TRBV21-1 and TRBJ1-2; the table's D call TRBD1 went unverified against the DNA. TRBV21-1 is termed a pseudogene. The CDR3 length is 17 residues. CDR3 bases: TGTGCCAGCAGCAAGATGGCTTCCGGGACAGGGCACTATGGCTACACCTTC. Residues: CASSKMASGTGHYGYTF.

The chain combines TRBV5-4 with TRBJ2-1; TRBD2 matches 8 bases. V shed 2 bases and J 5 bases; nucleotides not matched to a gene: 6. The germline V gene has CDR1 SGHNT and CDR2 YYREEE (reference sequence). The CDR3 totals 15 residues. The CDR3 spells CASSLGLAGHNEQFF. The CDR3 region has the DNA TGTGCCAGCAGCTTAGGTCTAGCGGGCCACAATGAGCAGTTCTTC. Using reference TRBV5-4 and TRBJ2-1 for the parts outside the CDR3, the full variable domain is ETGVTQSPTHLIKTRGQQVTLRCSSQSGHNTVSWYQQALGQGPQFIFQYYREEENGRGNFPPRFSGLQFPNYSSELNVNALELDDSALYLCASSLGLAGHNEQFFGPGTRLTVL.

The rearrangement uses TRBV6-2 or TRBV6-3 and TRBJ2-7; 10 bases are shared with TRBD1. The CDR3 is made up of 15 amino acids. Germline V gene data show CDR1 as MNHEY and CDR2 as SVGEGT. With 3 bases clipped from V and 4 bases from J, the junction kept 6 bases outside the gene matches. CDR3 amino acids: CASSYLGTGVYEQYF. For the CDR3, the DNA is TGTGCCAGCAGTTATCTTGGGACAGGGGTGTACGAGCAGTACTTC.

This clone was found a few times. The gene calls are TRBV5-5 and TRBJ1-6, with TRBD1 matching over 8 bases. Losses at the gene ends were 5 bases for V and 7 bases for J; bases not matched to a gene: 5. Germline V lookup: CDR1 SGHKS, CDR2 YYEKEE (reference sequence). This CDR3 has 14 amino acids. The DNA for the CDR3 is TGTGCCAGCAGGGACAGGGTGGGAAATTCACCCCTCCACTTT. It codes for CASRDRVGNSPLHF.

This chain links TRBV3-1 (or the pseudogene TRBV3-2) with TRBJ1-2; D remains ambiguous. V lost 3 bases and J lost 4, with 18 bases in between. The germline gives CDR1 LGHDT, CDR2 YNNKEL (reference sequence). The CDR3 sequence is 16 residues long. The CDR3 DNA sequence: TGTGCCAGCAGCCAGACGATAACCTTGGAGACCTATGGCTACACCTTC. The encoded protein is CASSQTITLETYGYTF.

The CDR3 sequence is CASSLERGATDTQYF. CDR3 coding DNA: TGTGCCAGCAGCTTAGAGCGGGGGGCCACAGATACGCAGTATTTT. The chain links TRBV11-1 to TRBJ2-3, with 9 bases that match TRBD2. The CDR3 contains 15 residues. CDR1 is SGHAT and CDR2 is FQDESV in the germline V gene (reference sequence). The V and J ends lost 1 base and 2 bases, in that order; junction bases with no gene match: 1.

V usage is TRBV6-4 and J usage is TRBJ1-2; D not certain. The CDR3 is 14 residues long. Germline V gene sequence: CDR1 MRHNA, CDR2 SNTAGT. The V gene lost 3 bases and the J gene lost 4 bases, with 12 bases spanning the gap. The CDR3 sequence is CASSENPSPYGYTF. The CDR3 nucleotides read TGTGCCAGCAGTGAAAATCCCTCCCCCTATGGCTACACCTTC.

In the case of this clone: The same CDR3 can be traced to other DNA sequences in this sample. This chain uses TRBV5-1 with TRBJ1-5, with no clear D. CDR3 length: 15 amino acids. Germline V gene lookup returns CDR1 SGHRS and CDR2 YFSETQ. Trimming pared 0 bases from V and 0 bases from J, leaving 7 bases between. The CDR3 coding sequence is TGCGCCAGCAGCTTGGCCGGGAATAGCAATCAGCCCCAGCATTTT. As protein: CASSLAGNSNQPQHF.

A single count supports this clone. J is TRBJ2-4 and V is TRBV7-2; 10 nucleotides match TRBD2. The CDR3 is 16 residues long. Unmatched junction bases numbered 8, after V lost 4 bases and J lost 5 bases. Germline loops: CDR1 SGHTA, CDR2 FQGNSA. This CDR3 reads CASSSGLAVIQNIQYF. The CDR3 bases are TGTGCCAGCAGCTCCGGACTAGCGGTGATTCAAAACATTCAGTACTTC.

About this clone: Other DNA variants within this sample encode the same CDR3. The CDR3 coding sequence is TGTGCCAGTAGTATAGGAGGCACTTACTCCTACGAGCAGTACTTC. This codes for CASSIGGTYSYEQYF. The chain is built from TRBV19 and TRBJ2-7; D not resolved. Trimming pared 1 base from V and 0 bases from J, leaving 10 bases between. The CDR3 consists of 15 residues. Germline V gene data show CDR1 as LNHDA and CDR2 as SQIVND (reference sequence).

The chain uses TRBV7-9 and TRBJ1-2; D is unclear. The CDR3 runs to 17 residues. Deletions cut 2 bases from V and 5 bases from J, with 21 bases between. The germline CDR1 and CDR2 sequences are SEHNR and FQNEAQ (reference sequence). For the CDR3, the DNA is TGTGCCAGCAGCTTATCGGGAGGTCGATTATTAGGGTATGGCTACACCTTC. Its translation is CASSLSGGRLLGYGYTF.

The genes are TRBV5-1 and TRBJ2-2, with D maybe TRBD1 (5 bases). Germline V gene lookup returns CDR1 SGHRS and CDR2 YFSETQ. This CDR3 comprises 12 residues. Trimming left V 2 bases short and J 7 bases short, with 6 bases between. CDR3 in amino acids: CASSLGDGELFF. Here the CDR3 DNA reads TGCGCCAGCAGCTTAGGGGACGGGGAGCTGTTTTTT.

The chain carries TRBV21-1 and TRBJ2-3; TRBD1 is taken as the D call from the table, unchecked against the DNA. TRBV21-1 is flagged as a pseudogene. There are 16 residues in the CDR3. CDR3 nucleotide sequence: TGTGCCAGCAGCAAAGGTGTAGGGGGTTACACAGATACGCAGTATTTT. Protein: CASSKGVGGYTDTQYF.

This clone was seen more than once but under ten times. J is TRBJ1-5 and V is TRBV12-5, with 12 bases lining up with TRBD1. V lost 4 bases, J lost 7 bases, and 2 bases stayed unmatched. In germline, CDR1 is LGHNT, CDR2 FRNRAP. The CDR3 is 14 amino acids. The CDR3 DNA sequence: TGTGCTAGTGGTTCAGGGACAGGGGGCCAGCCCCAGCATTTT. It encodes CASGSGTGGQPQHF.

This rearrangement joins TRBV2 to TRBJ2-7, with 7 bases identical to TRBD2. V shed 8 bases and J 6 bases; nucleotides not matched to a gene: 7. The CDR3 is 12 amino acids. The germline gives CDR1 SNHLY, CDR2 FYNNEI. The CDR3 region is CASQVPGGEQYF. As DNA, the CDR3 is TGTGCCAGCCAAGTACCGGGAGGCGAGCAGTACTTC.

As to this clone: One end of the junction does not line up with germline, which may come from a read error. The chain employs TRBV7-7 and TRBJ2-7; D is possibly TRBD1 (6 bases). The CDR3 spans 14 residues. Germline assignment: CDR1 SSHAT and CDR2 FNYEAQ (reference sequence). DNA of the CDR3: TGTGCTAGCAGCTTGAGGGACAAATCCTACGAGCAGTACTTC. Protein sequence: CASSLRDKSYEQYF.